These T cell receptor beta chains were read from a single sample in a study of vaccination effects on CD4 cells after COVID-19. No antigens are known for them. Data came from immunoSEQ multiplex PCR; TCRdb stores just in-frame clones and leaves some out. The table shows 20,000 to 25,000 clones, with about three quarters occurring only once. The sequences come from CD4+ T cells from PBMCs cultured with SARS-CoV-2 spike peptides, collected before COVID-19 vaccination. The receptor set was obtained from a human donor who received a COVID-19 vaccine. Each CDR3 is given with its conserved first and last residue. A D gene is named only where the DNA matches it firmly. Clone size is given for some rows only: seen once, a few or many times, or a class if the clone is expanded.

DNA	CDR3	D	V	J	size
TGTGCCAGCAGGACTGGGGAGCTGTTTTTT	CASRTGELFF	NA	TRBV2	TRBJ2-2	NA
TGTGCCAGCAGCAAAAAGGGGCCGAACACTGAAGCTTTCTTT	CASSKKGPNTEAFF	NA	TRBV21-1	TRBJ1-1	NA
TGTGCCAGCAGCTTAGGCCCCGGTACTAGGAAAGAGACCCAGTACTTC	CASSLGPGTRKETQYF	NA	TRBV13	TRBJ2-5	NA
TGCGCCAGTCCGCCCGAGGTGAAGAACACTGAAGCTTTCTTT	CASPPEVKNTEAFF	NA	TRBV5-1	TRBJ1-1	NA
TGTGCCACCAGCCCCGAGGACAGGGTCTATGGCTACACCTTC	CATSPEDRVYGYTF	TRBD1	TRBV6-5	TRBJ1-2	NA
TGCGCCAGCAGCTCCCTGGGTGTCGGGCAAGAGACCCAGTACTTC	CASSSLGVGQETQYF	NA	TRBV5-1	TRBJ2-5	NA
TGTGCCAGCAGCCCAAGTGGGAACACGCAGTATTTT	CASSPSGNTQYF	NA	TRBV3-1/TRBV3-2	TRBJ2-3	NA
TGCGCCAGCAGCCAAGAGGGGGCGGGGCAAAACTCCTACGAGCAGTACTTC	CASSQEGAGQNSYEQYF	NA	TRBV4-1	TRBJ2-7	NA
TGTGCCAGCAGCCCCGACATGGACTACGAGCAGTACTTC	CASSPDMDYEQYF	NA	TRBV5-4	TRBJ2-7	NA
TGCGCCAGCAGCTTGGGGACAGTCATGAACACTGAAGCTTTCTTT	CASSLGTVMNTEAFF	NA	TRBV5-1	TRBJ1-1	NA
TGTGCCAGCAGCGCCCACCTCAGCTCCTATAATTCACCCCTCCACTTT	CASSAHLSSYNSPLHF	NA	TRBV9	TRBJ1-6	NA
TGCGCCAGCAGCCCGAGTGGGCTTAATGGCTACACCTTC	CASSPSGLNGYTF	NA	TRBV5-1	TRBJ1-2	NA
TGTGCCAGCAGCGAGCGGACAGGCTTTAATGAAAAACTGTTTTTT	CASSERTGFNEKLFF	TRBD1	TRBV7-9	TRBJ1-4	NA
TGCGCCAGCAGCTTACAGGGGCCGTGGGAGACCCAGTACTTC	CASSLQGPWETQYF	TRBD1	TRBV5-1	TRBJ2-5	NA
TGTGCCAGCAGCTTAAGTCGGGGGCACACTGAAGCTTTCTTT	CASSLSRGHTEAFF	NA	TRBV13	TRBJ1-1	NA
TGTGCCAGCAGCCAAGATCCGGGGGGTTTAGAGACCCAGTACTTC	CASSQDPGGLETQYF	TRBD2	TRBV4-2	TRBJ2-5	NA
TGCGCCAGCAGCGCCCTTGTGGCAAGCAATCAGCCCCAGCATTTT	CASSALVASNQPQHF	NA	TRBV4-1	TRBJ1-5	NA
TGTGCCAGCAAGGAGCGCGGGGGGCAGGGAGATACGCAGTATTTT	CASKERGGQGDTQYF	TRBD2	TRBV7-6	TRBJ2-3	once
TGTGCCAGCAGCCCGGTCAGCTACGAGCAGTACTTC	CASSPVSYEQYF	NA	TRBV7-2	TRBJ2-7	NA
TGTGCCAGCAGAGAAGGGAGTGGGGCTTTCTTT	CASREGSGAFF	NA	TRBV12-3/TRBV12-4	TRBJ1-1	NA
TGTGCCAGCAGCCCCTCTTTCTCCGGGCGGGAGACCCAGTACTTC	CASSPSFSGRETQYF	NA	TRBV3-1/TRBV3-2	TRBJ2-5	NA
TGTGCCAGCAGTTTGACAGGGGGCTCTCGTAGCGGCTACACCTTC	CASSLTGGSRSGYTF	TRBD1	TRBV7-9	TRBJ1-2	NA
TGTGCCAGCAGCCAACTGGGGGCACCCTCCGTCGGGACCTACGAGCAGTACTTC	CASSQLGAPSVGTYEQYF	NA	TRBV21-1	TRBJ2-7	NA
TGTGCCAGCAGCCCAAAGCGGGAGGTCACAGATACGCAGTATTTT	CASSPKREVTDTQYF	TRBD2	TRBV7-8	TRBJ2-3	NA